Listed below are T cell receptor beta chains from one sample, sequenced in a study of cytomegalovirus exposure and HLA in healthy donors. The method was immunoSEQ multiplex PCR; TCRdb's version includes in-frame clones alone and lacks a portion of them. The data hold approximately 100,000 clones, with roughly 81% observed a single time. Sequenced input: PBMCs. The receptors were gathered from a man in his forties or fifties in good health and CMV-seronegative. Each CDR3 is given with its conserved first and last residue. The D gene is left open where the match is weak. Rows may omit the clone size; those that give it use once, few, many or a size class.

clone size	V gene	D gene	J gene	CDR3 DNA	CDR3 protein
NA	TRBV6-1	NA	TRBJ2-6	TGTGCCAGCAGTGAAGGAAGTGGGCAGATCAACGTCCTGACTTTC	CASSEGSGQINVLTF
NA	TRBV10-2	NA	TRBJ2-1	TGCGCCAGCAGTGAGCGGGGAGGTAGGGGTGAGCAGTTCTTC	CASSERGGRGEQFF
NA	TRBV28	NA	TRBJ2-7	TGTGCCAGCAGTTTATCGGGACATCTTCTCTACGAGCAGTACTTC	CASSLSGHLLYEQYF
NA	TRBV19	NA	TRBJ1-2	TGTGCCAGTAGGCCCACAGGGCAGGCCTCTCCGTATCACTATGGCTACACCTTC	CASRPTGQASPYHYGYTF
NA	TRBV7-8	NA	TRBJ2-3	TGTGCCAGCAGCTCATTGGTGGCTAGCGGCACAGATACGCAGTATTTT	CASSSLVASGTDTQYF
NA	TRBV2	NA	TRBJ2-7	TGTGCCAGCAGTGGGTTTGGGGGCCGGAACGAGCAGTACTTC	CASSGFGGRNEQYF
NA	TRBV10-3	NA	TRBJ2-6	TGTGCCATCAGTGCGTCCGACAGCAGCTCTGGGGCCAACGTCCTGACTTTC	CAISASDSSSGANVLTF
medium-sized	TRBV7-4	NA	TRBJ1-6	TGTGCCAGCAGCTTCAAAAATAATTCACCCCTCCACTTT	CASSFKNNSPLHF
NA	TRBV27	NA	TRBJ2-1	TGTGCCACCATGAGAGTGAGCTCCTACAATGAGCAGTTCTTC	CATMRVSSYNEQFF
NA	TRBV9	NA	TRBJ2-3	TGTGCCAGCAGCGTAGCGGGGGGCCGCACAGATACGCAGTATTTT	CASSVAGGRTDTQYF
NA	TRBV2	NA	TRBJ2-1	TGTGCCAGCAAATTCGATCAGGGGTTAGGCAATGAGCAGTTCTTC	CASKFDQGLGNEQFF
NA	TRBV7-2	TRBD1	TRBJ1-5	TGTGCCAGCACCAGGGACAGGGGGCTGGGACAGCCCCAGCATTTT	CASTRDRGLGQPQHF
NA	TRBV5-1	NA	TRBJ2-5	TGCGCCAGCAGCTGGAGGGGGGGGGTTCAAGAGACCCAGTACTTC	CASSWRGGVQETQYF
NA	TRBV6-5	TRBD1	TRBJ2-7	TGTGCCAGCACCAAGACAGGGACCTACGAGCAGTACTTC	CASTKTGTYEQYF